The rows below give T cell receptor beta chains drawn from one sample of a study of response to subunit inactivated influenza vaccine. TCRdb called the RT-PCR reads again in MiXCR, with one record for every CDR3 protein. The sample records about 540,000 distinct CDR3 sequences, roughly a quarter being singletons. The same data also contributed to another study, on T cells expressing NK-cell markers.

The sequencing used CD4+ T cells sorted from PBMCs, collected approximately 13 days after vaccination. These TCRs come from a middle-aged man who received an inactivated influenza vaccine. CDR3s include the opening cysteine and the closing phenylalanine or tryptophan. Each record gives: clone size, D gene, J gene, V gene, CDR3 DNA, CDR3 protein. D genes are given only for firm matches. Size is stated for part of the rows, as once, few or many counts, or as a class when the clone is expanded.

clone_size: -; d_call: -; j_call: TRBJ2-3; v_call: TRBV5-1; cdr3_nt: TGCGCCAGCAGCTTCCAGGGTACCACAGATACGCAGTATTTT; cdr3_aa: CASSFQGTTDTQYF
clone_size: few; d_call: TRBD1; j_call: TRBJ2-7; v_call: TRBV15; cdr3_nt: TGTGCCACCAGCAGAGGCCGGGACAGGAACTACGAGCAGTACTTC; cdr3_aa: CATSRGRDRNYEQYF
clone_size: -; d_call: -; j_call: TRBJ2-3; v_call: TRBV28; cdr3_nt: TGTGCCAGCAGTTACCTAGCTCTCCGATCTCGAGCACGGGCAGATACGCAGTATTTT; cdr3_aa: CASSYLALRSRARADTQYF
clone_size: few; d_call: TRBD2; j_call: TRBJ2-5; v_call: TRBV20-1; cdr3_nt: TGCAGTGCTCCGTTCTGGGGGGGAAGCCAAGAGACCCAGTACTTC; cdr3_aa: CSAPFWGGSQETQYF
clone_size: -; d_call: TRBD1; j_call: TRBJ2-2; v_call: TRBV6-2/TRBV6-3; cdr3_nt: TGTGCCAGCACGTCCCGGGACAGGGTTTACACCGGGGAGCTGTTTTTT; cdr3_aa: CASTSRDRVYTGELFF
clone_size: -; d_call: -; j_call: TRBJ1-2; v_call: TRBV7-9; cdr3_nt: TGTGCCAGCAGCTTAGGCTCCAAAGCGTCTGGCTACACCTTC; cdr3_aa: CASSLGSKASGYTF
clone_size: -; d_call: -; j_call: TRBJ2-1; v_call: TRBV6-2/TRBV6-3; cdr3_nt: TGTGCCAGCAGTTACTCGGGGGCCCCTTACAATGAGCAGTTCTTC; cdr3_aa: CASSYSGAPYNEQFF
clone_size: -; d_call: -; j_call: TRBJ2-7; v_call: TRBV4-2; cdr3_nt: TGTGCCAGCAGCCAAGTAGGCGCGTACGAGCAGTACTTC; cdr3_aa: CASSQVGAYEQYF
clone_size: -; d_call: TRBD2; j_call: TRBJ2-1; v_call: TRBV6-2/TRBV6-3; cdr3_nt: TGTGCCAGCAGTTACCGACTAGCGGGAGCCGGGAATGAGCAGTTCTTC; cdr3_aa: CASSYRLAGAGNEQFF
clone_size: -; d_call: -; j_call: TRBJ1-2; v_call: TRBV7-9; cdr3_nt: TGTGCCAGCAGCTTAGAGGGAACGGGGTATGGCTACACCTTC; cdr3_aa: CASSLEGTGYGYTF
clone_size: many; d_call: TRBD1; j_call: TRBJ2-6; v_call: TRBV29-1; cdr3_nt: TGCAGCGTTGAAGGTGTTATCGGGACAGGGGGCTATCGTGGGGCCAACGTCCTGACTTTC; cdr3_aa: CSVEGVIGTGGYRGANVLTF
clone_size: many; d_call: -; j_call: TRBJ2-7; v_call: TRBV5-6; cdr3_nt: TGTGCCAGCAGCTTGGACGTATACGAGCAGTACTTC; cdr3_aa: CASSLDVYEQYF
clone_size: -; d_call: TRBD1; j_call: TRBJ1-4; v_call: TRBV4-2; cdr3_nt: TGTGCCAGCAGCAAAGAAGGAAGGGGGCAGGAAAAACTGTTTTTT; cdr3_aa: CASSKEGRGQEKLFF
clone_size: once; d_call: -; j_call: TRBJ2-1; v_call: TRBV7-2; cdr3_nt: TGTGCCAGCAGCCTTACGCAAAGGCAGTTCTTC; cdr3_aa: CASSLTQRQFF
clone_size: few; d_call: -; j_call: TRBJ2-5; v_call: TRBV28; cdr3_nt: TGTGCCAGCAGCCATGAAGAGACCCAGTACTTC; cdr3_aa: CASSHEETQYF
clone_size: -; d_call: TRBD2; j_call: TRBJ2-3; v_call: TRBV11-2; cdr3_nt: TGTGCCAGCAGCAGCCCCGCCGGGGGGAGCGGGAGGGGAGATACGCAGTATTTT; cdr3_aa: CASSSPAGGSGRGDTQYF
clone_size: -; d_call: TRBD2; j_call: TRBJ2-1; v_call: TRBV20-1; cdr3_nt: TGCAGTGCTCACCTAGCGGGGGGGCCGACGCAGTTCTTC; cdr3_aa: CSAHLAGGPTQFF
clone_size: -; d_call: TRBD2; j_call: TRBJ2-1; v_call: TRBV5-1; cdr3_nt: TGCGCCAGCAAGGTCGGCGGGAGGGTCGATGAGCAGTTCTTC; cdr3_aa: CASKVGGRVDEQFF
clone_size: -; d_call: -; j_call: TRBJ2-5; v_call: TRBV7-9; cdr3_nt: TGTGCCAGCCAAAGTGGGCAACTAGAGACCCAGTACTTC; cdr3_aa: CASQSGQLETQYF
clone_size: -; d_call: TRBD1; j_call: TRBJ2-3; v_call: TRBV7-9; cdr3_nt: TGTGCCAGCAGCTTCGACAGGGGAGGATCGCAGTATTTT; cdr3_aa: CASSFDRGGSQYF
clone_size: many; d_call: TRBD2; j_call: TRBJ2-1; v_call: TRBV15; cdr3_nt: TGTGCCACCAGCAGAGACTCACTCCGGACTAGCGGGAGTCTTGAGCAGTTCTTC; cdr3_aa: CATSRDSLRTSGSLEQFF
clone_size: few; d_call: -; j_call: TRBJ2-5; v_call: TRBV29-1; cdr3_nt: TGCAGCGTTGAAGTTAGCGTACGAGAGACCCAGTACTTC; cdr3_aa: CSVEVSVRETQYF
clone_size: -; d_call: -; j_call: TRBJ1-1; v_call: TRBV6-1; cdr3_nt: TGTGCCAGCACCTGGGACCGTGGAGCTCGAGCTTTCTTT; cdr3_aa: CASTWDRGARAFF
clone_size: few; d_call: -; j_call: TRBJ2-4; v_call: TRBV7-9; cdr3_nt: TGTGCCAGCAGCCCACCTGGACGGAGCATAGCCAAAAACATTCAGTACTTC; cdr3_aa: CASSPPGRSIAKNIQYF
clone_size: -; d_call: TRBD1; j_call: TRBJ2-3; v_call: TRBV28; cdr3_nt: TGTGCCAGCAGTTCCGGGACAGGGGGATCAGATACGCAGTATTTT; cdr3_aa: CASSSGTGGSDTQYF
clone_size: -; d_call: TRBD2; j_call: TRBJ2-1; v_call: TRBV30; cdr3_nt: TGTGCCTGGAGTGTAATAGCGGGGTACGAGCAGTTCTTC; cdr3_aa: CAWSVIAGYEQFF
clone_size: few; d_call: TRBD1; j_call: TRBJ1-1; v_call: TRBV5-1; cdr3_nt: TGCGCCAGCAGCGCAGGACAGGGGGTGCCTGAAGCTTTCTTT; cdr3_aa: CASSAGQGVPEAFF
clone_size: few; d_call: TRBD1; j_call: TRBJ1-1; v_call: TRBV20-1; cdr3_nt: TGCAGTGTCATCCCGACAGGGGTAGGGATGAACACTGAAGCTTTCTTT; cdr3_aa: CSVIPTGVGMNTEAFF
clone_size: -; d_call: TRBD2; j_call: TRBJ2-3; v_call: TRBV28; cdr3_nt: TGTGCGGAGGGGAGGGCAGATACGCAGTATTTT; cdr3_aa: CAEGRADTQYF
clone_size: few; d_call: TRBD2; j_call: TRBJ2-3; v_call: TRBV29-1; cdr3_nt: TGCAGCGCTACCCCCATGTTTGCGGGGGACGATACGCAGTATTTT; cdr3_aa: CSATPMFAGDDTQYF
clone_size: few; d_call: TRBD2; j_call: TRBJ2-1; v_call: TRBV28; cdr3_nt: TGTGCCAGCAGTCTCCGGACTAGCGGGAGGTTAAATGAGCAGTTCTTC; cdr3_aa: CASSLRTSGRLNEQFF
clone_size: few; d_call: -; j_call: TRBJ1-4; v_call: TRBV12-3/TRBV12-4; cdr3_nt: TGTGCCAGCAGCGCAGGGATGCTAAATGAAAAACTGTTTTTT; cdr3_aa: CASSAGMLNEKLFF
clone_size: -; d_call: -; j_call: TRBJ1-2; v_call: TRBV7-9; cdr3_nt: TGTGCCAGCAGCTTACCCAGTGGCTATGGCTACACCTTC; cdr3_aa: CASSLPSGYGYTF
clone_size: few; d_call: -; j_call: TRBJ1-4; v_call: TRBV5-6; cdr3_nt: TGTGCCAGCAGCTTCGAACAGGCGATTCATGAAAAACTGTTTTTT; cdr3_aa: CASSFEQAIHEKLFF
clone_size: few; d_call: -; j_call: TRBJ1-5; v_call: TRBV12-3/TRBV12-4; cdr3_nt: TGTGCCAGCAGTTTAGGAAGTTATCAGCCCCAGCATTTT; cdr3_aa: CASSLGSYQPQHF